The 23 T cell receptor beta chains in this list originate from one sample, sequenced in a study of cytomegalovirus exposure and HLA in healthy donors. The PCR made use of 60 Vbeta and 13 Jbeta primers. The assay was immunoSEQ multiplex PCR, and TCRdb's table has in-frame clones only and misses some. The table lists some 110,000 clones, about 10% of them singletons. Source material: PBMCs. All receptors come from a man aged 30-40 years in good health and CMV-seronegative.

V is TRBV29-1 and J is TRBJ2-2; 7 bases are a match to TRBD1. The CDR3 runs to 12 residues. CDR1 and CDR2 from the germline V gene are SQVTM and ANQGSEA. The ends lost 6 bases at V and 6 bases at J; junction bases unmatched: 4. CDR3 region: CSVGGNAGELFF. The CDR3 DNA reads TGCAGCGTAGGGGGCAACGCCGGGGAGCTGTTTTTT.

V is TRBV4-1 and J is TRBJ1-5; D is undetermined. The germline V gene has CDR1 MGHRA and CDR2 YSYEKL. The CDR3 consists of 16 residues. Between the trimmed V and J ends, which lost 0 bases and 1 base, there was a span of 10 bases. The CDR3 coding sequence is TGCGCCAGCAGCCAAGATAACCCTCGGAGCAATCAGCCCCAGCATTTT. Protein: CASSQDNPRSNQPQHF.

V is TRBV30 and J is TRBJ1-5; possibly TRBD1 for D (6 bases). V lost 4 bases, J lost 9 bases, and 19 bases lay in between. In germline, CDR1 is GTSNPN, CDR2 SVGIG (reference sequence). The CDR3 contains 14 residues. CDR3 nucleotides: TGTGCCTGGACTCCGGGACACCGGTCGGGGCCCCAGCATTTT. This encodes CAWTPGHRSGPQHF.

The J gene is TRBJ2-3, the V gene TRBV7-6; possibly TRBD1 for D (5 bases). Trimming stripped 1 base from V and 2 bases from J, with 10 bases between. The CDR3 totals 15 residues. Germline V gene lookup returns CDR1 SGHVS and CDR2 FNYEAQ. CDR3 DNA: TGTGCCAGCAGCTTAGGCAGGGAATTCACAGATACGCAGTATTTT. Protein sequence: CASSLGREFTDTQYF.

The rearrangement uses TRBV5-4 and TRBJ2-7; 10 bases align to TRBD1. Trimming cost V 5 bases and J 1 base; bases outside gene matches: 9. Per the germline V gene, CDR1 is SGHNT and CDR2 is YYREEE (reference sequence). This CDR3 has 16 residues. The CDR3 DNA reads as TGTGCCAGCAGAGCGGGACAGGGGTCCCCTTCCTACGAGCAGTACTTC. Amino acid sequence: CASRAGQGSPSYEQYF.

Here the CDR3 DNA reads TGTGCCTGGACCACTGGCGGGGGGGCTTACGAGCAGTACTTC. The encoded protein is CAWTTGGGAYEQYF. The chain has TRBV30 and TRBJ2-7, with 9 bases identical to TRBD2. The V and J ends lost 4 bases and 4 bases, in that order; junction bases with no gene match: 8. This CDR3 has 14 amino acids. The V gene's germline CDR1 is GTSNPN and CDR2 SVGIG (reference sequence).

This clone showed up just a few times. CDR3 protein: CASSRSLGRQETQYF. CDR3 coding DNA: TGTGCCAGCAGTCGGAGCCTGGGTAGGCAAGAGACCCAGTACTTC. The V call is TRBV25-1, the J call TRBJ2-5, with D unclear. This CDR3 contains 15 residues. V gave up 5 bases and J gave up 2 bases, with 15 bases separating them. From germline, CDR1 is MGHDK and CDR2 SYGVNS.

V and J are TRBV2 and TRBJ2-1; TRBD2 might be the D (7 bases). The CDR3 sequence is 14 residues long. The V gene's germline CDR1 is SNHLY and CDR2 FYNNEI. V lost 8 bases and J 8 bases, leaving 19 bases between the germline ends. CDR3 in amino acids: CASSIGGGGDEQFF. The CDR3 DNA sequence: TGTGCCAGCTCAATTGGGGGGGGCGGGGATGAGCAGTTCTTC.

This clone has more than one count but fewer than ten. The chain uses TRBV7-2 and TRBJ2-1; D call uncertain. Germline CDR1 is SGHTA and CDR2 is FQGNSA. There are 15 residues in the CDR3. Between the trimmed V and J ends, which lost 0 bases and 8 bases, there was a span of 14 bases. The chain's CDR3 is CASSLASYSFYEQFF. CDR3 sequence (DNA): TGTGCCAGCAGCTTAGCGTCGTACAGTTTCTATGAGCAGTTCTTC.

In its sample, this clone was seen a few times. The chain combines TRBV20-1 with TRBJ2-4; D remains ambiguous. Germline V CDR1 and CDR2: DFQATT, SNEGSKA (reference sequence). Trimming shortened V by 4 bases and J by 8 bases, and 9 bases separated the two germline ends. The CDR3 runs 11 residues. The CDR3: CSANLDDIQYF. The CDR3 DNA is TGCAGTGCTAACCTAGATGACATTCAGTACTTC.

The CDR3 here is CSVDRQGETQYF. CDR3 DNA sequence: TGCAGCGTTGATCGACAGGGGGAGACCCAGTACTTC. The genes are TRBV29-1 and TRBJ2-5, with TRBD1 matching 8 bases. Germline V gene lookup returns CDR1 SQVTM and CDR2 ANQGSEA. This CDR3 contains 12 residues. Trimming cost V 3 bases and J 5 bases; bases outside gene matches: 2.

V and J are TRBV6-1 and TRBJ1-1; no clear D gene. Trimming cost V 2 bases and J 6 bases, with 10 bases left between them. CDR1 and CDR2 from the germline V gene are MNHNS and SASEGT. This CDR3 comprises 13 residues. The CDR3 nucleotides read TGTGCCAGCAGTGAAAAAGACATCGCTGAAGCTTTCTTT. Amino acids: CASSEKDIAEAFF.

This clone showed up just a few times. This CDR3 is CASSLPSGSTDTQYF. The CDR3 coding sequence is TGTGCCAGCAGCCTCCCTAGCGGGAGTACAGATACGCAGTATTTT. The chain carries TRBV7-2 and TRBJ2-3; 10 nucleotides align to TRBD2. The trim removed 5 bases at V and 3 bases at J, leaving 5 bases unmatched. The CDR3 length is 15 residues. Germline V lookup: CDR1 SGHTA, CDR2 FQGNSA.

There are a few counts of this clone. The chain recombines TRBV6-6 with TRBJ2-5; D might be TRBD1 (5 bases). The V end was cut by 3 bases, the J end by 2 bases, with 16 bases between. This CDR3 has 16 residues. CDR1 MNHNY and CDR2 SVGAGI come from the germline V gene (reference sequence). The CDR3 region is CASSYGAGGDQETQYF. The CDR3 nucleotides are TGTGCCAGCAGTTATGGGGCAGGCGGCGATCAAGAGACCCAGTACTTC.

The chain employs TRBV5-1 and TRBJ2-3; 12 positions match TRBD2. From germline, CDR1 is SGHRS and CDR2 YFSETQ. This CDR3 has 14 amino acids. J was trimmed by 4 bases and V by 3 bases; bases with no gene match: 0. CDR3 coding DNA: TGCGCCAGCAGCTCTAGCGGGGGGGCAGATACGCAGTATTTT. This encodes CASSSSGGADTQYF. The full variable domain, its missing parts supplied by reference TRBV5-1 and TRBJ2-3, is KAGVTQTPRYLIKTRGQQVTLSCSPISGHRSVSWYQQTPGQGLQFLFEYFSETQRNKGNFPGRFSGRQFSNSRSEMNVSTLELGDSALYLCASSSSGGADTQYFGPGTRLTVL.

CDR3 DNA: TGCGCCAGCACATCAGGAGGGGGCGGCTACACCTTC. Its protein product is CASTSGGGGYTF. The chain joins TRBV10-2 to TRBJ1-2; 7 nucleotides match TRBD1. CDR1 WSHSY and CDR2 SAAADI come from the germline V gene. This CDR3 is 12 amino acids long. Losses at the gene ends were 7 bases for V and 8 bases for J; bases not matched to a gene: 7.

The V call is TRBV19, the J call TRBJ1-3; TRBD1 matches 10 bases. There are 15 residues in the CDR3. Germline CDR1 LNHDA, CDR2 SQIVND (reference sequence). Trimming removed 6 bases from V and 4 bases from J; junction bases left unmatched: 6. CDR3 bases: TGTGCCAGTAGCCCGGGACAGGGGTTCGGAAACACCATATATTTT. It translates to CASSPGQGFGNTIYF. The full variable domain, rest sourced from reference TRBV19 and TRBJ1-3, is DGGITQSPKYLFRKEGQNVTLSCEQNLNHDAMYWYRQDPGQGLRLIYYSQIVNDFQKGDIAEGYSVSREKKESFPLTVTSAQKNPTAFYLCASSPGQGFGNTIYFGEGSWLTVV.

This clone has more than one count but fewer than ten. The rearrangement joins TRBV5-6 to TRBJ1-4; TRBD1 matches 8 bases. Looked up from germline, CDR1 is SGHDT and CDR2 is YYEEEE. This CDR3 has 14 residues. J was trimmed by 7 bases and V by 7 bases; bases with no gene match: 9. The CDR3, as DNA: TGTGCCAGCTTGCCCCGGACAGGGAGTGAAAAACTGTTTTTT. This codes for CASLPRTGSEKLFF.

This rearrangement joins TRBV7-2 to TRBJ1-1; D remains unclear. The germline V gene has CDR1 SGHTA and CDR2 FQGNSA. CDR3 length: 14 residues. Trimming took 2 bases from V and 10 from J, leaving 17 bases between them. The CDR3 reads CASSLSGSSAGAFF. In DNA, the CDR3 is TGTGCCAGCAGCTTATCCGGGTCCTCGGCGGGAGCTTTCTTT.

The chain employs TRBV7-9 and TRBJ2-7; D is perhaps TRBD2 (6 bases). The CDR3 is 15 amino acids. Per the germline V gene, CDR1 is SEHNR and CDR2 is FQNEAQ (reference sequence). The V and J ends lost 1 base and 2 bases respectively, with 12 bases between them. The DNA for the CDR3 is TGTGCCAGCAGCTTAGAGGATAGCGGAACCTACGAGCAGTACTTC. Encoded protein: CASSLEDSGTYEQYF.

This clone turned up a few times. This chain uses TRBV9 with TRBJ2-5; 9 nucleotides match TRBD1. The length of the CDR3 is 17 residues. V lost 4 bases to trimming and J lost 0 bases; unmatched junction nucleotides: 10. Germline lookup yields CDR1 SGDLS and CDR2 YYNGEE. The CDR3 spells CASSPGTGRGYQETQYF. Written as DNA, the CDR3 is TGTGCCAGCAGCCCAGGGACAGGGAGGGGGTACCAAGAGACCCAGTACTTC.

This clone was found a few times. This sequence joins TRBV18 and TRBJ1-4, with D maybe TRBD1 (6 bases). Trimming removed 2 bases at V and 5 bases at J, with 9 bases between. Germline-derived CDR1 and CDR2 are KGHSH and LQKENI. CDR3 size: 14 residues. The CDR3 protein is CASSPEDRNEKLFF. The CDR3 DNA is TGTGCCAGCTCACCAGAGGACAGAAATGAAAAACTGTTTTTT.

V is TRBV4-3 and J is TRBJ2-5; D is possibly TRBD1 (6 bases). Trimming removed 3 bases from V and 5 bases from J, with 13 bases in between. Germline-derived CDR1 and CDR2 are LGHNA and YSLEER. The CDR3 has 14 amino acids. The CDR3 DNA follows: TGCGCCAGCAGCCAGGGCAGGGGCATTGAGACCCAGTACTTC. This gives the protein CASSQGRGIETQYF.